The source of this T cell receptor beta chain is a study of post-analysis software for immune sequencing data. The length of the CDR3 is 15 residues. CDR1 is SGHTA, CDR2 FQGNSA, per germline. After removal of 1 base from V and 8 bases from J, the junction contained 7 bases not matched to a gene. Unique molecular identifiers were carried by the TCR beta cDNA libraries. TCRdb used MiXCR to reprocess the PCR reads, holding one entry per CDR3 protein. The sample lists 750,000 to 900,000 distinct CDR3 sequences; around 46% were seen once. Overall study results and limits: Five or six TRBV segments appeared more often in patients than in controls, and TRBV5-6, TRBV5-1 and TRBV20-1 were among these.

The table lists this clonotype with a few counts. What it binds is not known. Material for sequencing was blood. This clonotype originated in a girl aged 10 to 17 with multiple sclerosis. This rearrangement joins TRBV7-2 to TRBJ2-1, with 8 bases matching TRBD1. The CDR3 protein is CASSLGRGRSYEQFF. CDR3 DNA sequence: TGTGCCAGCAGCTTAGGCAGGGGGCGCAGCTATGAGCAGTTCTTC. Full variable domain (missing parts from reference TRBV7-2 and TRBJ2-1): GAGVSQSPSNKVTEKGKDVELRCDPISGHTALYWYRQSLGQGLEFLIYFQGNSAPDKSGLPSDRFSAERTGGSVSTLTIQRTQQEDSAVYLCASSLGRGRSYEQFFGPGTRLTVL.